This T cell receptor beta chain originates from a study of T cell repertoires in cytomegalovirus infection. About the research overall: Peptides in the study included HLA-C-restricted and HLA-B-restricted CMV epitopes. Shared public TCR beta signatures pointed to both CMV infection and a matching HLA type.

MiXCR, run by TCRdb on the reads, gives a single entry per CDR3 protein. This table holds some 500,000 distinct CDR3 sequences, around two fifths found once. The CDR3 runs 14 residues. Trimming took off 4 bases at V and 7 bases at J, with 17 bases between the two ends. CDR1 and CDR2 (germline): SGHAT, FQNNGV. Study outcomes and limitations: Of the TCR beta families, the public ones yielded a cumulative frequency that identified carriers of CMV plus the relevant HLA. Across the ex vivo response, the dominant clonotypes were HLA-C-restricted CMV-specific TCR beta clonotypes.

Details on this clonotype: What it recognizes is unknown.

The receptor comes from a human donor in good health (CMV status not recorded). Some clones in this sample may be carry-over from other donors' samples. The chain has TRBV11-2 and TRBJ2-7; the D gene is possibly TRBD2 (6 bases). Source: cultured PBMCs, taken from culture after CMV antigen stimulation. The DNA for the CDR3 is TGTGCCAGCAGCTCCGGACTACGAGGGAAGGAGCAGTACTTC. It encodes CASSSGLRGKEQYF.